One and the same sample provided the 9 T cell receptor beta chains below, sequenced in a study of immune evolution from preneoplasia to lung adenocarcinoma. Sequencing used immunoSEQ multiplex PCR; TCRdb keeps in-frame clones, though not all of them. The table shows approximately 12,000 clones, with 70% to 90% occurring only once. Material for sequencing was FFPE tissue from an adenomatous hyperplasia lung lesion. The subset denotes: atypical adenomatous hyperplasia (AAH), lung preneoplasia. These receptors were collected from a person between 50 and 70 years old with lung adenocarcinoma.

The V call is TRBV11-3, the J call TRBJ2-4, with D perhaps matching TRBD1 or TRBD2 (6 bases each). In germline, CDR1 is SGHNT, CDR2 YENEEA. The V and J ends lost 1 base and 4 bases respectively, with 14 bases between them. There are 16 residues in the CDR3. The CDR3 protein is CASSLVGGGRKNIQYF. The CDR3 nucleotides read TGTGCCAGCAGCTTAGTTGGAGGGGGACGAAAAAACATTCAGTACTTC.

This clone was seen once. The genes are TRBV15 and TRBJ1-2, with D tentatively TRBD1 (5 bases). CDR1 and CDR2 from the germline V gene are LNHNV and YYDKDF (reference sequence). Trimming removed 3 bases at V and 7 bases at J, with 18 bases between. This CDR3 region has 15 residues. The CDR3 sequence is CATSSSLRGGAGYTF. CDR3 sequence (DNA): TGTGCCACCAGCAGCTCATTAAGGGGAGGGGCTGGCTACACCTTC. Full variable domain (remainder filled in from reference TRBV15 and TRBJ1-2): DAMVIQNPRYQVTQFGKPVTLSCSQTLNHNVMYWYQQKSSQAPKLLFHYYDKDFNNEADTPDNFQSRRPNTSFCFLDIRSPGLGDTAMYLCATSSSLRGGAGYTFGSGTRLTVV.

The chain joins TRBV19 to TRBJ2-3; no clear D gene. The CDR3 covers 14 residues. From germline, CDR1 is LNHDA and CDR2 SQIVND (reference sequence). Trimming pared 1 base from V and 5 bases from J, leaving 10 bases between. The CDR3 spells CASSIARGIDTQYF. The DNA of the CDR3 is TGTGCCAGTAGTATAGCTCGAGGAATAGATACGCAGTATTTT.

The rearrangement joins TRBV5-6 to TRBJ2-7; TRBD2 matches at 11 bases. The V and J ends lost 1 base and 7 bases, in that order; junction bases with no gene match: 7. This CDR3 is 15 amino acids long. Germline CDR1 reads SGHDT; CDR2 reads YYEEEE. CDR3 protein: CASSLLAGGLLEQYF. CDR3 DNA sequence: TGTGCCAGCAGCTTGCTAGCGGGAGGTCTCCTGGAGCAGTACTTC.

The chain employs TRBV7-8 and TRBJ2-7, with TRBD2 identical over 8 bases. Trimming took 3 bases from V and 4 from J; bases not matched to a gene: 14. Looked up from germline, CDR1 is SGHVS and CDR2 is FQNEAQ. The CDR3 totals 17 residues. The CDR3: CASSFRGGPTPLYEQYF. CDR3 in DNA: TGTGCCAGCAGCTTTCGGGGGGGCCCCACGCCCTTATACGAGCAGTACTTC.

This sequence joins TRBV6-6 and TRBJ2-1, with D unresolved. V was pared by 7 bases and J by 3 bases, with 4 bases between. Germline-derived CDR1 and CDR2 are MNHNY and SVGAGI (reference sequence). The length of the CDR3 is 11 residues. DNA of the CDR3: TGTGCCAGCACCCTCTACAATGAGCAGTTCTTC. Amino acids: CASTLYNEQFF.

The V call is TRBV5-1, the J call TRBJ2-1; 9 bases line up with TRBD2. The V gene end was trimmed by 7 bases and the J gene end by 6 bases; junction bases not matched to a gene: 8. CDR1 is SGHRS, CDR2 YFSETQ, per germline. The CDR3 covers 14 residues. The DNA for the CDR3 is TGCGCCAGCGGCTCGGGACTAGCTCGCAATGAGCAGTTCTTC. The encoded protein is CASGSGLARNEQFF. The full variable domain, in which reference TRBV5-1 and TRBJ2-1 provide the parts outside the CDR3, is KAGVTQTPRYLIKTRGQQVTLSCSPISGHRSVSWYQQTPGQGLQFLFEYFSETQRNKGNFPGRFSGRQFSNSRSEMNVSTLELGDSALYLCASGSGLARNEQFFGPGTRLTVL.

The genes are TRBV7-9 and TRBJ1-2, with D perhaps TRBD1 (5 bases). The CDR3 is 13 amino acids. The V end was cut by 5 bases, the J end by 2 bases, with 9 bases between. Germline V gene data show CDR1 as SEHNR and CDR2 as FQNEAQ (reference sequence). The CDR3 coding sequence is TGTGCCAGCAGCCGGGACGGAAACTATGGCTACACCTTC. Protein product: CASSRDGNYGYTF. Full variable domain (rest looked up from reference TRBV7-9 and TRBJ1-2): DTGVSQNPRHKITKRGQNVTFRCDPISEHNRLYWYRQTLGQGPEFLTYFQNEAQLEKSRLLSDRFSAERPKGSFSTLEIQRTEQGDSAMYLCASSRDGNYGYTFGSGTRLTVV.

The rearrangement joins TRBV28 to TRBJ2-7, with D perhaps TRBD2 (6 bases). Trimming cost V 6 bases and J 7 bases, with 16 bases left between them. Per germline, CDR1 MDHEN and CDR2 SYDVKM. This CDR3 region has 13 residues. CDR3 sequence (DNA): TGTGCCAGCAGCCTCCTGGGCGGGGCTGAGCAGTACTTC. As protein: CASSLLGGAEQYF.